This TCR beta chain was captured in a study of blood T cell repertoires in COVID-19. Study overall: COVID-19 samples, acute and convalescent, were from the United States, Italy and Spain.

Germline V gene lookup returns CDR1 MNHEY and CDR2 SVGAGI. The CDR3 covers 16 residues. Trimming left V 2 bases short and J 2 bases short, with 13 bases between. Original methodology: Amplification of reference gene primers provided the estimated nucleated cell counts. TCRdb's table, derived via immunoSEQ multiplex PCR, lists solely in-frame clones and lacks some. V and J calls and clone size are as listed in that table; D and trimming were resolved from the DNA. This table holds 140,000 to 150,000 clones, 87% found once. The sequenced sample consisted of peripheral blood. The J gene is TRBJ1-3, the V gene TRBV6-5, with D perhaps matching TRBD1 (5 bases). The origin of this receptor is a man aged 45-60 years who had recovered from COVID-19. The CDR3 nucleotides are TGTGCCAGCAGTTACGTTTTGGGGGGTACTGGAAACACCATATATTTT. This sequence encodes CASSYVLGGTGNTIYF.